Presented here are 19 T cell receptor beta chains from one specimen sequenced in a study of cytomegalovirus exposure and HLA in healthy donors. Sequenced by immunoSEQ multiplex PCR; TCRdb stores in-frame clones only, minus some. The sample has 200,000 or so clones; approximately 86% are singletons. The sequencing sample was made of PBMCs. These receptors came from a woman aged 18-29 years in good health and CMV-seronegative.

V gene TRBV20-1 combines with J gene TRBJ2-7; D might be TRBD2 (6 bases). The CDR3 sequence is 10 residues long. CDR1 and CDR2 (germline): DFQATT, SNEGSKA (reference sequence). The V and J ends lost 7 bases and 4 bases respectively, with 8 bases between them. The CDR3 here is CSVGLYEQYF. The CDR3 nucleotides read TGCAGTGTGGGACTTTACGAGCAGTACTTC.

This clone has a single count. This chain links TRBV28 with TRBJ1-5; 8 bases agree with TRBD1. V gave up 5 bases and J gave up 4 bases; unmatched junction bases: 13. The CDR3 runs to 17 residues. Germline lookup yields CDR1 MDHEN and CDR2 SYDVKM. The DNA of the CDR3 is TGTGCCAGCAGTCCCTGGGGCGGACAGGGCCCGAATCAGCCCCAGCATTTT. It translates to CASSPWGGQGPNQPQHF.

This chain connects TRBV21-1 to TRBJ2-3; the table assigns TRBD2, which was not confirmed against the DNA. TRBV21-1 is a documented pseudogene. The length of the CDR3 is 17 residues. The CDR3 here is CASRVIAGPSGTDTQYF. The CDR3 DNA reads TGTGCCAGCAGAGTGATAGCGGGGCCCTCTGGCACAGATACGCAGTATTTT.

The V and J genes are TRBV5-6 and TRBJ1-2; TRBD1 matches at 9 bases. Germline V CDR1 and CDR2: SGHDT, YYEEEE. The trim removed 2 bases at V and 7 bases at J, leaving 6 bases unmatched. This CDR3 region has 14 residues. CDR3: CASSFQQGASGYTF. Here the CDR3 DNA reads TGTGCCAGCAGCTTTCAACAGGGGGCGAGTGGCTACACCTTC.

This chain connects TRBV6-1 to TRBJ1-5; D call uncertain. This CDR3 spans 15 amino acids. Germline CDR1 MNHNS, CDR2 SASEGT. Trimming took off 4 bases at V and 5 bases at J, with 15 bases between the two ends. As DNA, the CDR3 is TGTGCCAGCAGTGGCCGGAGCAGCCTCTATCAGCCCCAGCATTTT. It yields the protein CASSGRSSLYQPQHF.

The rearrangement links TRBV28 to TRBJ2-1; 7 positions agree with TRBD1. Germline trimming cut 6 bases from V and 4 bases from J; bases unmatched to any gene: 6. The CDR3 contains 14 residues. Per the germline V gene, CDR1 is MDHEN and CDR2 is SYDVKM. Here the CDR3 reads CASRPGQLYNEQFF. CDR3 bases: TGTGCCAGCAGACCGGGACAGCTGTACAATGAGCAGTTCTTC.

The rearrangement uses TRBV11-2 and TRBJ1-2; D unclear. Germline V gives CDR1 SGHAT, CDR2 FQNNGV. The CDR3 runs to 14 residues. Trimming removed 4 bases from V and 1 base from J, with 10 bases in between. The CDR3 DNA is TGTGCCAGCAGCTCCTCCTTCAGTAACTATGGCTACACCTTC. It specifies CASSSSFSNYGYTF.

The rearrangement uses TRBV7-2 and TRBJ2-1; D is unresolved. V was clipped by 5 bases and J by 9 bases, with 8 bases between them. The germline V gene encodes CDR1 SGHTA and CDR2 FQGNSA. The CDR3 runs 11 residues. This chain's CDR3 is CASSRSSEQFF. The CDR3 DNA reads TGTGCCAGCAGCCGGTCCTCTGAGCAGTTCTTC.

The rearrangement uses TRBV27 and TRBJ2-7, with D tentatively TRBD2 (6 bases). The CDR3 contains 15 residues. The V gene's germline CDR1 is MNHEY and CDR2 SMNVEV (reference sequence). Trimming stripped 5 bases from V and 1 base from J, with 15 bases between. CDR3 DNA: TGTGCCAGCAGTGCTCCGGGAGTATCGTCCTACGAGCAGTACTTC. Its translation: CASSAPGVSSYEQYF.

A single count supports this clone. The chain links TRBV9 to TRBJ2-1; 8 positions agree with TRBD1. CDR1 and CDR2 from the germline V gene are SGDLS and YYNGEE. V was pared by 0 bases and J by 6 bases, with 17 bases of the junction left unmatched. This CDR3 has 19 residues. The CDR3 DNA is TGTGCCAGCAGCGTAGGTCCAGGGGGCCAGGGGGCGGCGGTCAATGAGCAGTTCTTC. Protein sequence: CASSVGPGGQGAAVNEQFF.

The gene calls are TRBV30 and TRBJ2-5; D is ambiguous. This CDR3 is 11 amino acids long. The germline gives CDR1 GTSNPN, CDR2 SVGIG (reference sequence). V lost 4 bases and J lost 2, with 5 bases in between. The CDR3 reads CAWIQQETQYF. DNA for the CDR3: TGTGCCTGGATCCAACAAGAGACCCAGTACTTC. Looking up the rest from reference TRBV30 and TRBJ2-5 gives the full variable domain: SQTIHQWPATLVQPVGSPLSLECTVEGTSNPNLYWYRQAAGRGLQLLFYSVGIGQISSEVPQNLSASRPQDRQFILSSKKLLLSDSGFYLCAWIQQETQYFGPGTRLLVL.

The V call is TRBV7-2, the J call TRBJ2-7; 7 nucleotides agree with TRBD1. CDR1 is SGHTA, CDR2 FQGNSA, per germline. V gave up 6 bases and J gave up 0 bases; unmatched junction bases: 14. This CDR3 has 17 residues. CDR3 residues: CASSRDRGPFSSYEQYF. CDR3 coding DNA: TGTGCCAGCAGTAGGGACAGAGGGCCCTTTTCCTCCTACGAGCAGTACTTC.

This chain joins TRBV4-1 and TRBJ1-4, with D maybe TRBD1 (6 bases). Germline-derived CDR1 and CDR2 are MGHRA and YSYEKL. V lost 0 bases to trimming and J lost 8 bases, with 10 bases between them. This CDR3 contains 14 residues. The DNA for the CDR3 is TGCGCCAGCAGCCAAGATGGGGGCGCGGAAAAACTGTTTTTT. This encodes CASSQDGGAEKLFF.

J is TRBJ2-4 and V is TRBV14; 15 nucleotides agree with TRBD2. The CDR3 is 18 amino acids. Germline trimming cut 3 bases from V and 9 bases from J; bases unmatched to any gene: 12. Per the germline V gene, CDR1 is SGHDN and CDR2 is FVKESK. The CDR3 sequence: CASSQTSGTSGRTSIQYF. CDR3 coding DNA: TGTGCCAGCAGCCAGACCTCCGGGACTAGCGGGAGGACCAGCATTCAGTACTTC.

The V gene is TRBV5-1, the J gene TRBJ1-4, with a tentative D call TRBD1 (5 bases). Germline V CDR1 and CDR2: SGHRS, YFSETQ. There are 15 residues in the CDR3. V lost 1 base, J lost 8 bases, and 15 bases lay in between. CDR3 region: CASSLWGRDREKLFF. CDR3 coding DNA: TGCGCCAGCAGCTTGTGGGGGAGGGATCGGGAAAAACTGTTTTTT.

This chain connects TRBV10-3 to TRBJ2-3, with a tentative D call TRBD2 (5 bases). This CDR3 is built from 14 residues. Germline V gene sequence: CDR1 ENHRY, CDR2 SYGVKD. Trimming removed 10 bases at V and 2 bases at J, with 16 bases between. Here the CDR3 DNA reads TGTGCCAGCACCACTAAAGCGGCCACAGATACGCAGTATTTT. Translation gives CASTTKAATDTQYF.

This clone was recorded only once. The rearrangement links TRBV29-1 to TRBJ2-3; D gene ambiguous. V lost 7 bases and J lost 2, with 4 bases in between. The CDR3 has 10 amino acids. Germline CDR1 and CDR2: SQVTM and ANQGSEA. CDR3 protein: CSGATDTQYF. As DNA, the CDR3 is TGCAGCGGAGCCACAGATACGCAGTATTTT.

The DNA of the CDR3 is TGCGCCAGTCAAGCGGGAGGTGTGACCTACAATGAGCAGTTCTTC. Its protein is CASQAGGVTYNEQFF. This rearrangement joins TRBV10-2 to TRBJ2-1, with 9 bases identical to TRBD2. After removal of 9 bases from V and 2 bases from J, the junction contained 8 bases not matched to a gene. Germline values: CDR1 WSHSY, CDR2 SAAADI. This CDR3 has 15 amino acids.

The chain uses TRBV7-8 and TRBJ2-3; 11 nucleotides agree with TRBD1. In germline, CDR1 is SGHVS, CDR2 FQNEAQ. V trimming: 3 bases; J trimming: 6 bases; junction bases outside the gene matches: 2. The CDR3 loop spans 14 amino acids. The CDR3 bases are TGTGCCAGCAGCTTCGGGACAGGGGGTGATACGCAGTATTTT. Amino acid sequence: CASSFGTGGDTQYF.